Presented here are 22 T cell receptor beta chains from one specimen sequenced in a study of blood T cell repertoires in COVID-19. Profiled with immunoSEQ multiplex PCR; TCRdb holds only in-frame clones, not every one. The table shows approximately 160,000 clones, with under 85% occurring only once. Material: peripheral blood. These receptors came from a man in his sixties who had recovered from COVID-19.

The DNA of the CDR3 is TGTGCCAGCAGCCCAAACAACCGACAGGGAGCGGGCGAGCAGTACTTC. Translated: CASSPNNRQGAGEQYF. The rearrangement joins TRBV4-2 to TRBJ2-7; D is possibly TRBD1 (7 bases). CDR1 is LGHNA, CDR2 YNFKEQ, per germline. Between the trimmed V and J ends, which lost 4 bases and 6 bases, there was a span of 22 bases. CDR3 size: 16 residues.

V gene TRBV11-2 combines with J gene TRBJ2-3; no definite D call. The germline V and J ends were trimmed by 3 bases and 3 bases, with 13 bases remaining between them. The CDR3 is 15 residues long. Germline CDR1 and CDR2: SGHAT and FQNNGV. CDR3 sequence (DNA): TGTGCCAGCAGCTTCGCACTTAGTAGTACAGATACGCAGTATTTT. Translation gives CASSFALSSTDTQYF. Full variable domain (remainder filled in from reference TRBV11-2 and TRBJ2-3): EAGVAQSPRYKIIEKRQSVAFWCNPISGHATLYWYQQILGQGPKLLIQFQNNGVVDDSQLPKDRFSAERLKGVDSTLKIQPAKLEDSAVYLCASSFALSSTDTQYFGPGTRLTVL.

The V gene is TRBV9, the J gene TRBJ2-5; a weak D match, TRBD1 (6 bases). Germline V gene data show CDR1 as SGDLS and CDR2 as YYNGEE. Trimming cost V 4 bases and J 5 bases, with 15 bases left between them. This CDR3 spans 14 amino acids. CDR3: CASSPYRVGETQYF. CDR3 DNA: TGTGCCAGCAGCCCCTACAGGGTCGGCGAGACCCAGTACTTC. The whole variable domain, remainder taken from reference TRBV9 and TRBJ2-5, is DSGVTQTPKHLITATGQRVTLRCSPRSGDLSVYWYQQSLDQGLQFLIQYYNGEERAKGNILERFSAQQFPDLHSELNLSSLELGDSALYFCASSPYRVGETQYFGPGTRLLVL.

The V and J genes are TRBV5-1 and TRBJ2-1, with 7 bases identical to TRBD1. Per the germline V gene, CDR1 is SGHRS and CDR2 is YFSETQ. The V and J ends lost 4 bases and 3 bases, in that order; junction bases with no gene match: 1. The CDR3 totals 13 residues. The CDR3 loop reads CASSGDSYNEQFF. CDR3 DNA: TGCGCCAGCAGCGGGGACAGCTACAATGAGCAGTTCTTC.

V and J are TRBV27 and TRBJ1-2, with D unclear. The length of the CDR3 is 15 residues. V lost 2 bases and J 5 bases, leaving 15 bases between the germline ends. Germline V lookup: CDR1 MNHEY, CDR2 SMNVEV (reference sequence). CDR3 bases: TGTGCCAGCAGTTTAGGGGAGGGAGGGCATTATGGCTACACCTTC. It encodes CASSLGEGGHYGYTF.

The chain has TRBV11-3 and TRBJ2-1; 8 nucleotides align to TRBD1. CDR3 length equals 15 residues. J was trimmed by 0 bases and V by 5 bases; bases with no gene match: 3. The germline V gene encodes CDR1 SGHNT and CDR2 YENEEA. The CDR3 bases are TGTGCCAGCAGCCGGACAGGGAGCTCCTACAATGAGCAGTTCTTC. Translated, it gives CASSRTGSSYNEQFF.

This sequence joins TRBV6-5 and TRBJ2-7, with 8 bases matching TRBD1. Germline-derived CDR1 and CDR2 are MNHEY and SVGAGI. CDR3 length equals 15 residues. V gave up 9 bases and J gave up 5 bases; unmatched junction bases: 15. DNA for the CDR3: TGTGCCAGTGGGGTTGGACAGGGTGGTGGTCACGAGCAGTACTTC. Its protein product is CASGVGQGGGHEQYF.

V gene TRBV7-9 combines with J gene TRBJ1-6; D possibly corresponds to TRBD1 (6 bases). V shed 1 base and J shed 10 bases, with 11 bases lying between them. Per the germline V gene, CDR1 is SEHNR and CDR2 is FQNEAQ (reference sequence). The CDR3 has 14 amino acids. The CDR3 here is CASSLGRGMSPLHF. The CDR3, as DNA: TGTGCCAGCAGCTTAGGCAGGGGAATGTCACCCCTCCACTTT.

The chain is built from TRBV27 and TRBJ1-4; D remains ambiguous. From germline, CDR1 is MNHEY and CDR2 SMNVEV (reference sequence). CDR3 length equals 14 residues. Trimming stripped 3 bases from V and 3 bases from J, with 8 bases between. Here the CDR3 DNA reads TGTGCCAGCAGTTTTGTCAGTTCTAATGAAAAACTGTTTTTT. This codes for CASSFVSSNEKLFF.

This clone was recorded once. In DNA form, the CDR3 reads TGTGCCAGTGCCCGGGGTTCCTACAATGAGCAGTTCTTC. Residues: CASARGSYNEQFF. The chain has TRBV12-3 or TRBV12-4 and TRBJ2-1; tentative D call: TRBD2 (5 bases). The germline V and J ends were trimmed by 9 bases and 1 base, with 10 bases remaining between them. The CDR3 totals 13 residues.

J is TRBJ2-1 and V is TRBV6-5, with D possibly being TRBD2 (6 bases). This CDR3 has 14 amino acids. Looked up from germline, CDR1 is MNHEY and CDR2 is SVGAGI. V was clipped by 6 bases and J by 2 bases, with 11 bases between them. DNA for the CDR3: TGTGCCAGCAGACGGGGGTATGCCTACAATGAGCAGTTCTTC. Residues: CASRRGYAYNEQFF.

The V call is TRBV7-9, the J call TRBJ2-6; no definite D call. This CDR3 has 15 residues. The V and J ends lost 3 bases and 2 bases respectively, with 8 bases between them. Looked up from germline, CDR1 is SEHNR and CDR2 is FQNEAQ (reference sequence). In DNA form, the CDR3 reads TGTGCCAGCAGCTTGTCTTTAGCTGGGGCCAACGTCCTGACTTTC. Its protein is CASSLSLAGANVLTF.

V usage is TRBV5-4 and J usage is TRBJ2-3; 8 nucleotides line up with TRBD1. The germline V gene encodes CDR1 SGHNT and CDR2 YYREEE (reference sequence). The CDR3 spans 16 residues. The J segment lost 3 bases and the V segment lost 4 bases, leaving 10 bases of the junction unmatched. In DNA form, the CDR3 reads TGTGCCAGCAGCCCGAGAACGGACAGGGCGACAGATACGCAGTATTTT. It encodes CASSPRTDRATDTQYF.

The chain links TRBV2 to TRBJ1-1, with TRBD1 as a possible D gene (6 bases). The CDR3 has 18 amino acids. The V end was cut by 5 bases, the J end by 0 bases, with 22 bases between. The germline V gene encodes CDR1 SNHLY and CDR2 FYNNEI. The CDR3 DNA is TGTGCCAGCAGTTACACACAGGGAGGGATATTAATGAACACTGAAGCTTTCTTT. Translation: CASSYTQGGILMNTEAFF.

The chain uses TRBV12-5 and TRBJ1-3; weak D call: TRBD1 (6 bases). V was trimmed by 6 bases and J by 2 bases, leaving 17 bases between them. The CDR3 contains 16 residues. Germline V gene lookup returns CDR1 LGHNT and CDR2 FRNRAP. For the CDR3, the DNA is TGTGCTAGTGGCGCAGGCCAGGGGATCGCTGGAAACACCATATATTTT. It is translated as CASGAGQGIAGNTIYF.

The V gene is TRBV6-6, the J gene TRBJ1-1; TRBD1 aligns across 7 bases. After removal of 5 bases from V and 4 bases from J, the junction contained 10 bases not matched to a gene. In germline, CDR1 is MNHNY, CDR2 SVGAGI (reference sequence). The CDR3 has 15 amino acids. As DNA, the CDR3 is TGTGCCAGCAGTCCACCGACAGGGTGGGGCACTGAAGCTTTCTTT. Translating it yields CASSPPTGWGTEAFF.

CDR3 protein: CASGLDRTGNTIYF. The CDR3, as DNA: TGTGCTAGTGGTTTGGACAGAACTGGAAACACCATATATTTT. The rearrangement joins TRBV12-5 to TRBJ1-3; D ambiguous. V was cut by 1 base and J by 2 bases, with 6 bases left in between. The length of the CDR3 is 14 residues. CDR1 and CDR2 (germline): LGHNT, FRNRAP. Full variable domain (missing parts from reference TRBV12-5 and TRBJ1-3): DARVTQTPRHKVTEMGQEVTMRCQPILGHNTVFWYRQTMMQGLELLAYFRNRAPLDDSGMPKDRFSAEMPDATLATLKIQPSEPRDSAVYFCASGLDRTGNTIYFGEGSWLTVV.

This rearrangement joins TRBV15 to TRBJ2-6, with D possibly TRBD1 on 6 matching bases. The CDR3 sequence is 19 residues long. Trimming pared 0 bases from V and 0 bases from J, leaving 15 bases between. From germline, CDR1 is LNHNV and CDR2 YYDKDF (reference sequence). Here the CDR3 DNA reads TGTGCCACCAGCAGAGATTTGACAGGCCTGATCTCTGGGGCCAACGTCCTGACTTTC. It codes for CATSRDLTGLISGANVLTF.

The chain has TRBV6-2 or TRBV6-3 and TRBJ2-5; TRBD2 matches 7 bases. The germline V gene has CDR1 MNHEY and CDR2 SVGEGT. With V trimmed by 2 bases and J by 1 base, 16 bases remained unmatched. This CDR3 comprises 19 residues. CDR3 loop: CASSYPLTRAGLVQETQYF. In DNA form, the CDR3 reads TGTGCCAGCAGTTACCCCCTAACCCGGGCCGGACTAGTCCAAGAGACCCAGTACTTC.

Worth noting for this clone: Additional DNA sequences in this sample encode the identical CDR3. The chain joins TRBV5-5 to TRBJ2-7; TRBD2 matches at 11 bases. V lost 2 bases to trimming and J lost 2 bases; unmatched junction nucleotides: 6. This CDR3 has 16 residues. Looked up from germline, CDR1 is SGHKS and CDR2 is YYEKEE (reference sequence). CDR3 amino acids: CASSLGTSGTPYEQYF. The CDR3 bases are TGTGCCAGCAGCTTAGGGACTAGCGGAACCCCCTACGAGCAGTACTTC.

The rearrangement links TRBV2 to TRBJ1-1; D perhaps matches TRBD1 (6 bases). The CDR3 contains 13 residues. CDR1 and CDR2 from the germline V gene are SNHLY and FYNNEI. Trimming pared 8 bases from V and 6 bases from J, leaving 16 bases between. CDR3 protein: CASRYSGQPEAFF. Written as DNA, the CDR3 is TGTGCCAGCCGTTACTCTGGACAGCCTGAAGCTTTCTTT.

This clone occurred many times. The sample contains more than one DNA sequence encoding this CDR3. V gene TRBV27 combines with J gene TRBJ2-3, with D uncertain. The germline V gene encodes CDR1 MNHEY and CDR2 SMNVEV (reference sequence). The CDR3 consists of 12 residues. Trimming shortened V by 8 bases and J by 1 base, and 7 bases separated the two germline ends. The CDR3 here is CASSQGTDTQYF. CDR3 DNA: TGTGCCAGCTCCCAGGGCACAGATACGCAGTATTTT.